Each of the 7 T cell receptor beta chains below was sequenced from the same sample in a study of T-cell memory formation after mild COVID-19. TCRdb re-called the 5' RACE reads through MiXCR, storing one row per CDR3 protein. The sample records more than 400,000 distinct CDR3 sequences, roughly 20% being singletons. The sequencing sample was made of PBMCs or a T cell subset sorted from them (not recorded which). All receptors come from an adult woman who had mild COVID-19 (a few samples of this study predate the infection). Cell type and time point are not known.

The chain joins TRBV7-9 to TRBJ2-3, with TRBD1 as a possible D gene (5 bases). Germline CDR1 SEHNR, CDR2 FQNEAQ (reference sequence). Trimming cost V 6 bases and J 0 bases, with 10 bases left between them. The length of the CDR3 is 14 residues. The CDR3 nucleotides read TGTGCCAGCAGTTTTCAGGGAAGCACAGATACGCAGTATTTT. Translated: CASSFQGSTDTQYF.

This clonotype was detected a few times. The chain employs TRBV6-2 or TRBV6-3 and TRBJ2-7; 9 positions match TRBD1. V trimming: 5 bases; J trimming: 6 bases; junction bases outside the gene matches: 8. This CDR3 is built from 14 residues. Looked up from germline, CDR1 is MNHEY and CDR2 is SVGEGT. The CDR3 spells CASSKSGTGTEQYF. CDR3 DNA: TGTGCCAGCAGTAAGTCCGGGACAGGGACCGAGCAGTACTTC.

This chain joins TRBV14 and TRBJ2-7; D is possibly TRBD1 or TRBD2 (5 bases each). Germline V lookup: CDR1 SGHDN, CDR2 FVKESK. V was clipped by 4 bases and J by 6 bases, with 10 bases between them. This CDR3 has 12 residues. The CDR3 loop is CASSPWGSEQYF. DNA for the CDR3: TGTGCCAGCAGCCCATGGGGGAGCGAGCAGTACTTC.

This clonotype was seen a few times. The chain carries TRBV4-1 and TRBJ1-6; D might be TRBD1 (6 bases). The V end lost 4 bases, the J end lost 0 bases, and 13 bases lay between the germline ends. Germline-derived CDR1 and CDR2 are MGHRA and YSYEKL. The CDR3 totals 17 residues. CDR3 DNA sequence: TGCGCCAGCAGCCTCCAAAGGGGGGGCTCCTATAATTCACCCCTCCACTTT. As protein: CASSLQRGGSYNSPLHF.

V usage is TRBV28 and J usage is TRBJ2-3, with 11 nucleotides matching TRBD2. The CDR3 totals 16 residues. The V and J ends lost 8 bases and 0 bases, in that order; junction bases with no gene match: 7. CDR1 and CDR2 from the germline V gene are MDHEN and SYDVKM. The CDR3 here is CASRPSGGPSTDTQYF. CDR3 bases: TGTGCCAGCCGACCTAGCGGGGGGCCTAGCACAGATACGCAGTATTTT.

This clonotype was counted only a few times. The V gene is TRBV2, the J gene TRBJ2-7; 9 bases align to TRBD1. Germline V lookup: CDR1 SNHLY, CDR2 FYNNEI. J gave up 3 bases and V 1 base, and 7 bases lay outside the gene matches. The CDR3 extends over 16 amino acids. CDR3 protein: CASSEGRGTGNYEQYF. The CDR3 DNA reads TGTGCCAGCAGTGAAGGCCGGGGGACAGGGAACTACGAGCAGTACTTC.

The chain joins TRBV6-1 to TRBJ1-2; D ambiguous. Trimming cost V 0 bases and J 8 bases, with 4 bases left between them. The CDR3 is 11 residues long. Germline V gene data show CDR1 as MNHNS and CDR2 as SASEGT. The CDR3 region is CASSEALGYTF. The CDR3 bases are TGTGCCAGCAGTGAAGCATTGGGCTACACCTTC.